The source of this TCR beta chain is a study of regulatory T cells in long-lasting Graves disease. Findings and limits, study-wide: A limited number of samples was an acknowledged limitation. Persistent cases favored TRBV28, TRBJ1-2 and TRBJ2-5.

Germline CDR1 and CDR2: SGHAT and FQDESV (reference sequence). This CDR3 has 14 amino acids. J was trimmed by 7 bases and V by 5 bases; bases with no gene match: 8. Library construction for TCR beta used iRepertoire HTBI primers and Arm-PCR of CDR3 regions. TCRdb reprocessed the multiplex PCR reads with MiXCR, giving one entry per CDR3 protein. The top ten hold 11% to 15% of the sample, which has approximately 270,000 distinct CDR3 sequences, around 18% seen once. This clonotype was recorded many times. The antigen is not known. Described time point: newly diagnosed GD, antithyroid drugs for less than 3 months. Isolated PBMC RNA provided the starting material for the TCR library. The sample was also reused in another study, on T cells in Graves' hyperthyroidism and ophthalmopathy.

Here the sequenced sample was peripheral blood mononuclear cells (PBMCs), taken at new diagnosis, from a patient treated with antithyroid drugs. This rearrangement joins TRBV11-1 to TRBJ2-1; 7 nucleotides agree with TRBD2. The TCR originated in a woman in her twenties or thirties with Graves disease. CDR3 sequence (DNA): TGTGCCAGCAGCCTGGGGGGGTCTCGGAATGAGCAGTTCTTC. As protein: CASSLGGSRNEQFF.